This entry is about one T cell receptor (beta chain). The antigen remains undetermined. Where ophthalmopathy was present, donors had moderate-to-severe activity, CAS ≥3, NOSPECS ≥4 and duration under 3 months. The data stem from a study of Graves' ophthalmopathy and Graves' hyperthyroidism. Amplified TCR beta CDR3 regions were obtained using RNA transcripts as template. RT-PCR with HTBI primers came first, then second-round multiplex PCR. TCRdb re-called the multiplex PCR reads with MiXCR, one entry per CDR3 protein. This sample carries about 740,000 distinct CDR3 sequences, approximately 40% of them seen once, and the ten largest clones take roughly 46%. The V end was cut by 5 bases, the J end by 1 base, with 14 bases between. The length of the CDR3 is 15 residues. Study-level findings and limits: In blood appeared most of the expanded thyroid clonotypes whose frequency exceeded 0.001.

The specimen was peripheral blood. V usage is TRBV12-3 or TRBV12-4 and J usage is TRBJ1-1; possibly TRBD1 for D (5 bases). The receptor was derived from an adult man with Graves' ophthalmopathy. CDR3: CASSTRAGRNTEAFF. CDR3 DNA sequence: TGTGCCAGCAGTACGAGGGCAGGGAGGAACACTGAAGCTTTCTTT.